These 24 T cell receptor beta chains were all obtained from the same sample, sequenced in a study of CD8+CD57+ T cells in acquired aplastic anemia. Profiling of TCR beta VDJ combinations and CDR3 sequences used genomic DNA as template. TCRdb re-derived calls from the reads in MiXCR, one entry per CDR3 protein. Of 89,000 or so distinct CDR3 sequences in the sample, approximately 73% were seen once. Patients chosen for sequencing had shown CD8+CD57+ cell expansion by flow cytometry. The sample comprised sorted CD4+, CD8+, or CD8+CD57+ T cells (not recorded which) from PBMCs. The receptors come from a human donor with aplastic anemia.

This rearrangement joins TRBV10-3 to TRBJ2-1; D possibly corresponds to TRBD2 (6 bases). The CDR3 consists of 14 residues. The V gene lost 5 bases and the J gene lost 6 bases, with 14 bases spanning the gap. Looked up from germline, CDR1 is ENHRY and CDR2 is SYGVKD. The CDR3 DNA reads TGTGCCATCAGTCCCGGGGCGGGGAGCAATGAGCAGTTCTTC. Amino acids: CAISPGAGSNEQFF.

This chain uses TRBV7-9 with TRBJ2-7, with D tentatively TRBD1 (6 bases). Germline loops: CDR1 SEHNR, CDR2 FQNEAQ (reference sequence). With 1 base removed from V and 4 bases from J, the gap between germline ends came to 11 bases. The CDR3 runs 14 residues. The CDR3 protein is CASSLGGTQYEQYF. In DNA, the CDR3 is TGTGCCAGCAGCTTAGGTGGGACACAGTACGAGCAGTACTTC.

The CDR3 is CSVLGQGAYNEQFF. In DNA, the CDR3 is TGCAGCGTCTTAGGACAGGGGGCCTACAATGAGCAGTTCTTC. The chain is built from TRBV29-1 and TRBJ2-1; TRBD1 matches at 10 bases. The CDR3 loop spans 14 amino acids. The germline gives CDR1 SQVTM, CDR2 ANQGSEA. The V and J ends lost 6 bases and 2 bases, in that order; junction bases with no gene match: 4.

This clonotype was detected a few times. V and J are TRBV29-1 and TRBJ1-2; D gene ambiguous. Germline V lookup: CDR1 SQVTM, CDR2 ANQGSEA. The V gene lost 0 bases and the J gene lost 6 bases, with 11 bases spanning the gap. The CDR3 is made up of 13 amino acids. The CDR3 sequence is CSVEDGGVNGYTF. The CDR3 DNA reads as TGCAGCGTTGAAGATGGAGGAGTAAATGGCTACACCTTC. Supplemented by reference TRBV29-1 and TRBJ1-2, the full variable domain reads SAVISQKPSRDICQRGTSLTIQCQVDSQVTMMFWYRQQPGQSLTLIATANQGSEATYESGFVIDKFPISRPNLTFSTLTVSNMSPEDSSIYLCSVEDGGVNGYTFGSGTRLTVV.

J is TRBJ2-7 and V is TRBV20-1; D is undetermined. Germline V gene sequence: CDR1 DFQATT, CDR2 SNEGSKA (reference sequence). The CDR3 length is 13 residues. V lost 3 bases to trimming and J lost 2 bases, with 11 bases between them. CDR3 in amino acids: CSARRLLPYEQYF. CDR3 DNA sequence: TGCAGTGCTAGGAGATTGCTTCCCTACGAGCAGTACTTC.

The chain is built from TRBV2 and TRBJ1-5; D remains ambiguous. CDR3 length: 13 residues. Trimming took off 7 bases at V and 1 base at J, with 8 bases between the two ends. Per the germline V gene, CDR1 is SNHLY and CDR2 is FYNNEI. The CDR3: CASTVQSNQPQHF. The DNA for the CDR3 is TGTGCCAGCACCGTACAGAGCAATCAGCCCCAGCATTTT.

The V and J genes are TRBV20-1 and TRBJ2-5, with 11 nucleotides matching TRBD2. The V segment lost 3 bases and the J segment 7 bases; nucleotides outside the gene matches: 7. This CDR3 comprises 14 residues. Germline V gene lookup returns CDR1 DFQATT and CDR2 SNEGSKA (reference sequence). The CDR3 loop reads CSASTSGGAVTQYF. CDR3 bases: TGCAGTGCTAGTACTAGCGGGGGAGCGGTGACCCAGTACTTC.

As to this clonotype: This likely comes from a read error, as the CDR3 has no conserved phenylalanine or tryptophan at its end. This chain joins TRBV9 and TRBJ2-1, with 10 nucleotides matching TRBD2. The CDR3 is made up of 18 amino acids. The germline CDR1 and CDR2 sequences are SGDLS and YYNGEE. Trimming at V came to 0 bases and at J to 9 bases, leaving 15 bases not matched to a gene. The CDR3 sequence is CASSVAPSGGPGGGEQFL. The CDR3 nucleotides read TGTGCCAGCAGCGTAGCCCCTAGCGGGGGACCTGGGGGCGGTGAGCAGTTCCTC.

This chain joins TRBV24-1 and TRBJ2-1; D is perhaps TRBD1 or TRBD2 (5 bases each). The CDR3 has 15 amino acids. Germline-derived CDR1 and CDR2 are KGHDR and SFDVKD. V lost 3 bases to trimming and J lost 8 bases, with 16 bases between them. Here the CDR3 reads CATSDVTRGVYEQFF. The CDR3 nucleotides are TGTGCCACCAGTGATGTGACAAGGGGAGTATATGAGCAGTTCTTC.

This chain uses TRBV7-9 with TRBJ2-5; D not certain. Germline CDR1 reads SEHNR; CDR2 reads FQNEAQ (reference sequence). The V end was cut by 3 bases, the J end by 0 bases, with 8 bases between. The CDR3 loop spans 14 amino acids. CDR3 protein: CASSLLIDQETQYF. The CDR3 DNA reads as TGTGCCAGCAGCTTGTTAATCGACCAAGAGACCCAGTACTTC.

The V and J genes are TRBV29-1 and TRBJ2-5; D gene uncertain. This CDR3 is built from 14 residues. Germline CDR1 is SQVTM and CDR2 is ANQGSEA. V was trimmed by 1 base and J by 5 bases, leaving 14 bases between them. CDR3 loop: CSVEGQAVSETQYF. The CDR3 DNA reads TGCAGCGTTGAAGGGCAGGCAGTCTCGGAGACCCAGTACTTC. Full variable domain (remainder filled in from reference TRBV29-1 and TRBJ2-5): SAVISQKPSRDICQRGTSLTIQCQVDSQVTMMFWYRQQPGQSLTLIATANQGSEATYESGFVIDKFPISRPNLTFSTLTVSNMSPEDSSIYLCSVEGQAVSETQYFGPGTRLLVL.

In its sample, this clonotype was seen once. The chain is built from TRBV24-1 and TRBJ2-2; 8 bases are a match to TRBD2. Germline V CDR1 and CDR2: KGHDR, SFDVKD. The CDR3 loop spans 17 amino acids. The trim removed 5 bases at V and 0 bases at J, leaving 7 bases unmatched. The CDR3: CATSGGGTLPNTGELFF. DNA for the CDR3: TGTGCCACCAGTGGCGGGGGGACACTTCCGAACACCGGGGAGCTGTTTTTT.

The CDR3, as DNA: TGTGCCAGCAGTTTGGGGTCAGAGCAGTTCTTC. This translates into CASSLGSEQFF. V usage is TRBV25-1 and J usage is TRBJ2-1; D remains unclear. CDR1 is MGHDK and CDR2 is SYGVNS in the germline V gene. The CDR3 loop spans 11 amino acids. V was trimmed by 5 bases and J by 10 bases, leaving 9 bases between them.

The chain couples TRBV7-3 to TRBJ2-7, with 9 bases that match TRBD1. Per germline, CDR1 SGHTA and CDR2 FQGTGA. The CDR3 length is 13 residues. V shed 5 bases and J 5 bases; nucleotides not matched to a gene: 4. The CDR3 is CASSQQGADEQYF. In DNA, the CDR3 is TGTGCCAGCAGCCAACAGGGGGCGGACGAGCAGTACTTC.

The V and J genes are TRBV10-3 and TRBJ1-1; tentative D call: TRBD1 (6 bases). The CDR3 is 14 residues long. V was shortened by 6 bases and J by 6 bases, with 17 bases between the two germline ends. Germline V gene lookup returns CDR1 ENHRY and CDR2 SYGVKD. The CDR3 is CAIRGELRGAEAFF. The CDR3 DNA is TGTGCCATCAGGGGGGAGTTAAGGGGGGCTGAAGCTTTCTTT.

The chain joins TRBV10-2 to TRBJ2-7; D is possibly TRBD1 or TRBD2 (5 bases each). Looked up from germline, CDR1 is WSHSY and CDR2 is SAAADI. V lost 7 bases to trimming and J lost 2 bases, with 15 bases between them. This CDR3 region has 14 residues. The CDR3 DNA is TGCGCCAGCAATGATGGGGGATCGGCCTACGAGCAGTACTTC. Its translation is CASNDGGSAYEQYF.

The chain employs TRBV7-2 and TRBJ2-3, with unresolved D. Germline CDR1 reads SGHTA; CDR2 reads FQGNSA. The CDR3 has 12 residues. V dropped 4 bases and J dropped 4 bases, with 6 bases sitting between them. The CDR3 DNA reads TGTGCCAGCAGCTCGAGATCAGATACGCAGTATTTT. It specifies CASSSRSDTQYF.

The chain recombines TRBV5-1 with TRBJ2-3; the D gene is possibly TRBD1 (5 bases). V dropped 4 bases and J dropped 5 bases, with 17 bases sitting between them. CDR1 and CDR2 from the germline V gene are SGHRS and YFSETQ. CDR3 length equals 15 residues. This chain's CDR3 is CASSVDTQLRDTQYF. The CDR3 DNA follows: TGCGCCAGCAGCGTGGACACTCAGCTCCGAGATACGCAGTATTTT.

V and J are TRBV10-1 and TRBJ2-5, with D maybe TRBD1 (5 bases). Germline V CDR1 and CDR2: WNHNN, SYGVQD (reference sequence). The CDR3 has 16 residues. Trimming pared 8 bases from V and 7 bases from J, leaving 26 bases between. CDR3 nucleotide sequence: TGCGCCAGCGTGCCCCTTCCACTTGGGGATCAGGGGACCCAGTACTTC. It encodes CASVPLPLGDQGTQYF.

A word on this clonotype: Possible read error: a much larger clone is one base away. Since no conserved phenylalanine or tryptophan closes the CDR3, a read error is the likely cause. V is TRBV7-9 and J is TRBJ1-4, with D perhaps matching TRBD1 (6 bases). This CDR3 has 15 residues. Trimming stripped 5 bases from V and 4 bases from J, with 14 bases between. Per the germline V gene, CDR1 is SEHNR and CDR2 is FQNEAQ (reference sequence). CDR3 region: CASSPRTDYNEKLFL. CDR3 sequence (DNA): TGTGCCAGCAGCCCCCGGACAGATTATAATGAAAAACTGTTTCTT.

The rearrangement links TRBV6-2 or TRBV6-3 to TRBJ2-5, with D tentatively TRBD2 (6 bases). Trimming stripped 6 bases from V and 6 bases from J, with 17 bases between. CDR1 is MNHEY and CDR2 is SVGEGT in the germline V gene. The CDR3 sequence is 14 residues long. CDR3 amino acids: CASRLASSSKTQYF. The CDR3 nucleotides are TGTGCCAGCAGGCTAGCGTCGAGTTCGAAGACCCAGTACTTC.

The chain combines TRBV19 with TRBJ2-7; the match to TRBD1 covers 10 bases. The germline CDR1 and CDR2 sequences are LNHDA and SQIVND (reference sequence). The CDR3 has 14 amino acids. With 8 bases clipped from V and 1 base from J, the junction kept 5 bases outside the gene matches. CDR3 bases: TGTGCCAGTGTCGAGGGACAGGGGTCCTACGAGCAGTACTTC. Amino acids: CASVEGQGSYEQYF.

This sequence joins TRBV11-2 and TRBJ2-1; a possible D gene is TRBD2 (5 bases). The CDR3 covers 13 residues. Between the trimmed V and J ends, which lost 5 bases and 10 bases, there was a span of 15 bases. Looked up from germline, CDR1 is SGHAT and CDR2 is FQNNGV. CDR3 loop: CASSTNPGKEQFF. The DNA of the CDR3 is TGTGCCAGCAGCACGAACCCCGGGAAAGAGCAGTTCTTC.

This chain links TRBV9 with TRBJ2-1, with TRBD2 matching over 10 bases. Losses at the gene ends were 2 bases for V and 9 bases for J; bases not matched to a gene: 5. The germline gives CDR1 SGDLS, CDR2 YYNGEE. The CDR3 length is 14 residues. The CDR3 loop reads CASSVLAGVSEQFF. CDR3 bases: TGTGCCAGCAGCGTCCTAGCGGGAGTGAGTGAGCAGTTCTTC.